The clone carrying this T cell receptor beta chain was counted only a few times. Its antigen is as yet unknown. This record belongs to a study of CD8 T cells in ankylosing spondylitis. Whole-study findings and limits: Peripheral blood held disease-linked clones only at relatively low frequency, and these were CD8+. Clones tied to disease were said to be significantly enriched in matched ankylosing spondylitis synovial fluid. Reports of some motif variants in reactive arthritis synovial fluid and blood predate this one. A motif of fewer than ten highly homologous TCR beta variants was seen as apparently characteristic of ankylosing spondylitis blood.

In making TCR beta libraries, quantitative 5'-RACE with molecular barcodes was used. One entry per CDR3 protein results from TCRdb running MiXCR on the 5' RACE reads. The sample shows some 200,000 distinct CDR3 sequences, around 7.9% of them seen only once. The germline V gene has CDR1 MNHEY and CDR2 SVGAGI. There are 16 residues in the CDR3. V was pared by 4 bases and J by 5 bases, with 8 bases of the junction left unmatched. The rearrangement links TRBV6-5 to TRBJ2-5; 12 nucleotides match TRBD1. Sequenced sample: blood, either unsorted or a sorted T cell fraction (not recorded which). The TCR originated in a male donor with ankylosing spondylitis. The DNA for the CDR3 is TGTGCCAGCAGTTCGCCGGGACAGGGGGCTCTTGAGACCCAGTACTTC. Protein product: CASSSPGQGALETQYF.